What follows describes a single TCR beta chain. This CDR3 is 13 amino acids long. Losses at the gene ends were 4 bases for V and 6 bases for J; bases not matched to a gene: 2. The V gene's germline CDR1 is SGHAT and CDR2 FQNNGV. In the source study's methods: Reference gene primers were amplified, and this amplification served to estimate nucleated cell counts. Libraries were prepared by immunoSEQ multiplex PCR; TCRdb keeps only in-frame clonotypes and omits some of them. Clonal size and the V and J genes are those of that table, whereas D and trimming came from the DNA. This sample has roughly 150,000 clones, with 70% to 90% found just once. The sample comes from a study of blood T cell repertoires in COVID-19. Overall study: Sites in the United States, Italy and Spain provided acute and convalescent COVID-19 samples. The cDNA or gDNA used as material had been derived from T cells, B-cell-depleted T cells, or PBMCs.

J is TRBJ2-1 and V is TRBV11-2; 8 bases align to TRBD1. Sequencing was carried out using peripheral blood. The source of this sequence is a human donor in a cohort sampled during active COVID-19. The CDR3 reads CASSSDRANEQFF. Written as DNA, the CDR3 is TGTGCCAGCAGCTCGGACAGGGCCAATGAGCAGTTCTTC.